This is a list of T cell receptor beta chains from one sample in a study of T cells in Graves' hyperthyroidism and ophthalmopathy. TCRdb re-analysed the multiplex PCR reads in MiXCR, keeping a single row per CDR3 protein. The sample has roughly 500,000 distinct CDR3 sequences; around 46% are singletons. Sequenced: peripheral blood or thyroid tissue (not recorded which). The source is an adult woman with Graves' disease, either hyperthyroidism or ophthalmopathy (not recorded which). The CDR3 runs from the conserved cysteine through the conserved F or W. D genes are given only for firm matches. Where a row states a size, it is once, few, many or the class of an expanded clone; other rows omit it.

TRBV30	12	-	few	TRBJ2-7	TGTGCCTGGAGTGTATATAGGGACGAGCAGTACTTC	CAWSVYRDEQYF
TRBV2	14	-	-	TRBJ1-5	TGTGCCGGCAGTGACGCATATAGCAATCAGCCCCAGCATTTT	CAGSDAYSNQPQHF
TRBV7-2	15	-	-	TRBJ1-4	TGTGCCAGCAGCCTCCCGAGAAGGGTAGGCGAAAAACTGTTTTTT	CASSLPRRVGEKLFF
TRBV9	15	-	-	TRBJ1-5	TGTGCCAGCAGCGTAAGCGACAGCAAGCATCAGCCCCAGCATTTT	CASSVSDSKHQPQHF
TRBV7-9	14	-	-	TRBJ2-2	TGTGCCAGCAGCTTACGGCGCACGACCCGGGAGCTGTTTTTT	CASSLRRTTRELFF
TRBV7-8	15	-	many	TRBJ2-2	TGTGCCAGCAGCTTAGGCAGGGTTAACACCGGGGAGCTGTTTTTT	CASSLGRVNTGELFF
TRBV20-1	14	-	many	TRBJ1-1	TGCAGTGCTAAAAAACCCACAGGGATTGGTGAAGCTTTCTTT	CSAKKPTGIGEAFF
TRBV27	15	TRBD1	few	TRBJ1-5	TGTGCCAGCAGTCAATACAGGGGTAGCAATCAGCCCCAGCATTTT	CASSQYRGSNQPQHF
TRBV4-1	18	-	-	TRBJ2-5	TGCGCCAGCAGCCAAGACCGCAGTGAAATATTGTGGGGAGAGACCCAGTACTTC	CASSQDRSEILWGETQYF
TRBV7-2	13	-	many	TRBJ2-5	TGTGCCAGCAGCTTAGGTCTTTGGACCCAACAGTACTTC	CASSLGLWTQQYF
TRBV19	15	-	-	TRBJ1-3	TGTGCCAGCGTACCCAGGAATTCAGTCGGAAACACCATATATTTT	CASVPRNSVGNTIYF
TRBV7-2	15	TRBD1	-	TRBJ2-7	TGTGCCAGCAGCTTAGCCGGGACAGGGGCCTCTGAGCAGTACTTC	CASSLAGTGASEQYF
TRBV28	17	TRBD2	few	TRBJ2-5	TGTGCCAGCAGCCGCCCAGGGCTAGCGGGAGGGGATGAGACCCAGTACTTC	CASSRPGLAGGDETQYF
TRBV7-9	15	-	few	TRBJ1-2	TGTGCCAGCCGGGGCACAGGGAAAAGCTCCTATGGCTACACCTTC	CASRGTGKSSYGYTF
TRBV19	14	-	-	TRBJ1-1	TGTGCCAGCAGTTTCCTCCCGACGGGCGCTGAAGCTTTCTTT	CASSFLPTGAEAFF
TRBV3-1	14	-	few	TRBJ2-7	TGTGCCAGCAGCCAAATAGGGGACAACTACGAGCAGTACTTC	CASSQIGDNYEQYF
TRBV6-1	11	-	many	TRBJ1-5	TGTGCCAGCAGTGAGTCGACGCTTCAGCATTTT	CASSESTLQHF
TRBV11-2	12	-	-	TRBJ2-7	TGTGCCAGCACGGGCAGGGAGAGCGAGCAGTACTTC	CASTGRESEQYF
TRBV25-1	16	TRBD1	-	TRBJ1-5	TGTGCCAGCAGTGAATCTAGGACAGGGGACAATCAGCCCCAGCATTTT	CASSESRTGDNQPQHF
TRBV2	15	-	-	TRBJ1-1	TGTGCCAGCAGCCGAGTGGGCAGGGCGAACACTGAAGCTTTCTTT	CASSRVGRANTEAFF
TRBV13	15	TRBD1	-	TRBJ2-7	TGTGCCATCAGTGAGCGAGGGACAGGGGCCTACGAGCAGTACTTC	CAISERGTGAYEQYF
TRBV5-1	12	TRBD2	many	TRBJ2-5	TGCGCCACTGGACTAGGAACTGAGACCCAGTACTTC	CATGLGTETQYF
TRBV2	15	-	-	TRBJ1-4	TGTGCCAGCAGTGCTTCATTAGGATGGTATGAAAAACTGTTTTTT	CASSASLGWYEKLFF
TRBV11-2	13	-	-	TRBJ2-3	TGTGCCAGCAGCTCCGCCTTTGGTTATACGCAGTATTTT	CASSSAFGYTQYF
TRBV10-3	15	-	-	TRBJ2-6	TGTGCCACGCAGGGGCAGGGGCTTGGGGCCAACGTCCTGACTTTC	CATQGQGLGANVLTF
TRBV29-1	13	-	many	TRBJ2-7	TGCAGCGTTGAGAAAGGGACCTCCTACGAGCAGTACTTC	CSVEKGTSYEQYF
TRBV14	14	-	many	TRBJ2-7	TGTGCCAGCAGCCGGGGCAGGCACTCCTACGAGCAGTACTTC	CASSRGRHSYEQYF
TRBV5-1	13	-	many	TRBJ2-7	TGCGCCAGTAGGGGGACGGGGAACTACGAGCAGTACTTC	CASRGTGNYEQYF
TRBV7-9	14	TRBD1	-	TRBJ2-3	TGTGCCAGCAGCAACAGGGGAACCACAGATACGCAGTATTTT	CASSNRGTTDTQYF
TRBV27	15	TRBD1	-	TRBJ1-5	TGTGCCAGCAGTGCCGGGACAGGGGGCTTCCAGCCCCAGCATTTT	CASSAGTGGFQPQHF
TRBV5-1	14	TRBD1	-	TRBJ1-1	TGCGCCAGCAGCGTGGGACAGTCAGGCGCCGGAGCTTTCTTT	CASSVGQSGAGAFF
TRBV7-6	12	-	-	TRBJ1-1	TGTGCCGGCAGCTTAGCCGGGGGCAGGGCTTTCTTT	CAGSLAGGRAFF
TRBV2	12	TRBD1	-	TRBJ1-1	TGTGCCAACCAGGGGGGTCACACTGAAGCTTTCTTT	CANQGGHTEAFF
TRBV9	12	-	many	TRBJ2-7	TGTGCCAGCAGCCCCGGGTGGGCCGAGCAGTACTTC	CASSPGWAEQYF
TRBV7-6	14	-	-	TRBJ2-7	TGTGCCAGCAGCCGAACGGAGGGGGCCTACGAGCAGTACTTC	CASSRTEGAYEQYF
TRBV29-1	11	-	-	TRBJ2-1	TGCAGCGTTGGGGTCTTCAATGAGCAGTTCTTC	CSVGVFNEQFF
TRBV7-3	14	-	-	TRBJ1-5	TGTGCCAGCAGCCCCGCGGCAGGGGATCAGCCCCAGCATTTT	CASSPAAGDQPQHF
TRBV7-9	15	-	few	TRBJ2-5	TGTGCCAGCAGCAGCGGAGGGGGCGTCCAGGAGACCCAGTACTTC	CASSSGGGVQETQYF
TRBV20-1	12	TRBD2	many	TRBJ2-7	TGCAGTGCTAGACTAGCGGGCCCAGAGCAGTACTTC	CSARLAGPEQYF
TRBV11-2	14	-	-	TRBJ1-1	TGTGCCAGCAGTGCAGGGGCAGGGCGCACTGAAGCTTTCTTT	CASSAGAGRTEAFF
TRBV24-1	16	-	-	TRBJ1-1	TGTGCCACCTCGGCCGGGGGCAGGGGAGGGAACACTGAAGCTTTCTTT	CATSAGGRGGNTEAFF
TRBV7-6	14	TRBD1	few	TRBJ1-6	TGTGCCAGCAGCTACGGACAGGGGGATTCACCCCTCCACTTT	CASSYGQGDSPLHF
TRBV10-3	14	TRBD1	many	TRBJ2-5	TGTGCCATCAGTGACCGGGACAGAGGGGAGACCCAGTACTTC	CAISDRDRGETQYF
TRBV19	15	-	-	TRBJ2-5	TGTGCCAGTAGGACTGCAGCTACGCAAGGAGAGACCCAGTACTTC	CASRTAATQGETQYF
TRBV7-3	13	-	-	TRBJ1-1	TGTGCCAGCAGCTTCCAAAAGGGCAATGGAGCTTTCTTT	CASSFQKGNGAFF